This T cell receptor (beta chain) was captured by sequencing in a study of T-cell memory formation after mild COVID-19. Using its own MiXCR run on the 5' RACE reads, TCRdb lists one record per CDR3 protein. The sample lists about 340,000 distinct CDR3 sequences; 10% to 15% were seen once. This clonotype occurred many times. The sample was PBMCs or a T cell subset sorted from them (not recorded which). The clonotype was recovered from a man between 18 and 35 years old who had mild COVID-19 (a few samples of this study predate the infection). Cell type and time point are not known.

The CDR3 region is CATSRDLTGWSGYTF. In DNA, the CDR3 is TGTGCCACCAGCAGAGATTTAACAGGATGGAGTGGCTACACCTTC. The chain joins TRBV15 to TRBJ1-2; possibly TRBD1 for D (5 bases). Trimming cost V 0 bases and J 7 bases, with 15 bases left between them. CDR3 size: 15 residues. CDR1 is LNHNV, CDR2 YYDKDF, per germline (reference sequence).